This entry is about one T cell receptor beta chain. TCRdb re-called the 5' RACE reads; one entry per CDR3 protein, DNA not given. This table holds more than 400,000 distinct CDR3 sequences. These data are taken from a study of T cells expressing NK-cell markers. The CDR3 spans 14 residues. Germline V gives CDR1 SGHTA, CDR2 FQGNSA. This TCR derives from a woman aged 18 to 75 in good health. This rearrangement joins TRBV7-2 to TRBJ2-1; TCRdb gives TRBD2 as the D gene, but with no DNA this cannot be confirmed. Sequencing was carried out using blood T cells: a sorted CD56 or NKG2C T cell subset, CD4+ or CD8+ T cells, or bulk PBMC T cells (not recorded which). CDR3 loop: CASSPGTYYNEQFF. The whole variable domain, remainder taken from reference TRBV7-2 and TRBJ2-1, is GAGVSQSPSNKVTEKGKDVELRCDPISGHTALYWYRQSLGQGLEFLIYFQGNSAPDKSGLPSDRFSAERTGGSVSTLTIQRTQQEDSAVYLCASSPGTYYNEQFFGPGTRLTVL.